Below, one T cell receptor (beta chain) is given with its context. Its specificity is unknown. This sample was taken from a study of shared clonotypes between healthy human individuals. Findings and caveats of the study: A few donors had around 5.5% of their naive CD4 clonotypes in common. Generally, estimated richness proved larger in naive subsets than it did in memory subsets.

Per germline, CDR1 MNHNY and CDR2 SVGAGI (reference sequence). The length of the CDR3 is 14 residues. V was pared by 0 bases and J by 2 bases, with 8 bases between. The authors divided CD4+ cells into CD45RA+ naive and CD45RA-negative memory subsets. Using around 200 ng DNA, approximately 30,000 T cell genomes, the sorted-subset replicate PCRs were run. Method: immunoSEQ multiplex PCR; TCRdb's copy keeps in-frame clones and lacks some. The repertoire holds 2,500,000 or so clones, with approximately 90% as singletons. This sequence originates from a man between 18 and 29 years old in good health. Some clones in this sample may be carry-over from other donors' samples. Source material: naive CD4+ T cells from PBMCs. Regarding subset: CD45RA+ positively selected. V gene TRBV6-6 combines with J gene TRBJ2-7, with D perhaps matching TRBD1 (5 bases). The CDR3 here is CASSYSDSAYEQYF. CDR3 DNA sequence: TGTGCCAGCAGTTACTCTGACAGTGCCTACGAGCAGTACTTC.